Listed here are 28 T cell receptor beta chains from one sample, sequenced in a study of cytomegalovirus exposure and HLA in healthy donors. Only in-frame clones appear in the TCRdb table, and some are missing; sequencing was by immunoSEQ multiplex PCR. Altogether about 360,000 clones are present, 86% being singletons, with the ten largest covering roughly 0.82%. Material: PBMCs. The receptor set was obtained from a woman aged 18-29 years in good health and CMV-seronegative.

The V and J genes are TRBV2 and TRBJ1-5, with D perhaps matching TRBD1 (5 bases). There are 16 residues in the CDR3. Germline-derived CDR1 and CDR2 are SNHLY and FYNNEI. V was clipped by 7 bases and J by 1 base, with 17 bases between them. CDR3 loop: CASTSRGRRSNQPQHF. The CDR3 coding sequence is TGTGCCAGCACCTCCCGGGGGAGAAGGAGCAATCAGCCCCAGCATTTT.

The chain employs TRBV5-6 and TRBJ2-7, with D perhaps TRBD1 (6 bases). There are 15 residues in the CDR3. Trimming stripped 4 bases from V and 4 bases from J, with 18 bases between. In germline, CDR1 is SGHDT, CDR2 YYEEEE. CDR3 bases: TGTGCCAGCAGCAACCGGGACAATGCACCTTACGAGCAGTACTTC. This encodes CASSNRDNAPYEQYF.

This clone was observed a handful of times. The chain employs TRBV6-4 and TRBJ1-6; no clear D. Germline CDR1 is MRHNA and CDR2 is SNTAGT. CDR3 length equals 13 residues. V was pared by 4 bases and J by 9 bases, with 10 bases between. For the CDR3, the DNA is TGTGCCAGCAGTGTCGCGGAGAGTTCACCCCTCCACTTT. This sequence encodes CASSVAESSPLHF.

The chain links TRBV27 to TRBJ1-4, with 8 positions matching TRBD1. From germline, CDR1 is MNHEY and CDR2 SMNVEV (reference sequence). The CDR3 is 14 amino acids. V shed 6 bases and J 4 bases; nucleotides not matched to a gene: 4. This CDR3 is CASSRTGYNEKLFF. The CDR3 DNA sequence: TGTGCCAGCAGCCGGACAGGGTATAATGAAAAACTGTTTTTT.

The chain is built from TRBV27 and TRBJ2-1; a weak D match, TRBD2 (6 bases). This CDR3 has 12 amino acids. V was cut by 6 bases and J by 7 bases, with 10 bases left in between. Germline V gene lookup returns CDR1 MNHEY and CDR2 SMNVEV (reference sequence). Here the CDR3 DNA reads TGTGCCAGCAGCCGGAGCGGGAATGAGCAGTTCTTC. Protein product: CASSRSGNEQFF.

Concerning this clone: An end of the junction differs from the germline gene, which may be a read error. This chain uses TRBV6-1 with TRBJ2-1, with TRBD1 identical over 12 bases. There are 16 residues in the CDR3. The germline V gene encodes CDR1 MNHNS and CDR2 SASEGT. Here the CDR3 reads CASSEPPGQGAAAQVF. CDR3 sequence (DNA): TGTGCCAGCAGTGAACCCCCGGGACAGGGGGCGGCGGCCCAGGTCTTC.

CDR3 in amino acids: CASSPRATNTGELFF. In DNA form, the CDR3 reads TGCGCCAGCAGCCCTCGAGCAACGAACACCGGGGAGCTGTTTTTT. The chain couples TRBV4-1 to TRBJ2-2, with D hard to call. Per germline, CDR1 MGHRA and CDR2 YSYEKL. V lost 4 bases to trimming and J lost 0 bases, with 9 bases between them. This CDR3 contains 15 residues.

The genes are TRBV6-1 and TRBJ1-2, with 7 bases fitting TRBD1. This CDR3 comprises 15 residues. From germline, CDR1 is MNHNS and CDR2 SASEGT. The V gene end was trimmed by 2 bases and the J gene end by 6 bases; junction bases not matched to a gene: 9. In DNA, the CDR3 is TGTGCCAGCAGTGAAATGGCAGGGGGAAGAGATGGCTACACCTTC. Its translation is CASSEMAGGRDGYTF.

This chain links TRBV6-1 with TRBJ2-5; D might be TRBD1 (6 bases). Germline values: CDR1 MNHNS, CDR2 SASEGT. The CDR3 is 14 residues long. The ends were cut back, 5 bases at V and 1 base at J, with 11 bases in the middle. CDR3 nucleotides: TGTGCCAGCAGTAAGAGGGGGTCCCAAGAGACCCAGTACTTC. As protein: CASSKRGSQETQYF.

The rearrangement links TRBV2 to TRBJ2-7; unclear D gene. Germline CDR1 and CDR2: SNHLY and FYNNEI. The CDR3 has 17 amino acids. V lost 0 bases and J lost 2, with 17 bases in between. The CDR3 sequence: CASSEARGQTSAYEQYF. In DNA form, the CDR3 reads TGTGCCAGCAGTGAAGCGCGAGGCCAGACCTCTGCCTACGAGCAGTACTTC.

This chain joins TRBV5-1 and TRBJ2-3; 9 nucleotides match TRBD2. Germline-derived CDR1 and CDR2 are SGHRS and YFSETQ. The CDR3 is 14 amino acids. After removal of 4 bases from V and 4 bases from J, the junction contained 4 bases not matched to a gene. As DNA, the CDR3 is TGCGCCAGCAGCACTGGACTAGCGCCAGATACGCAGTATTTT. This gives the protein CASSTGLAPDTQYF.

The genes are TRBV14 and TRBJ2-5; TRBD2 is a possible D gene (6 bases). The CDR3 totals 16 residues. The germline gives CDR1 SGHDN, CDR2 FVKESK. V was trimmed by 0 bases and J by 0 bases, leaving 11 bases between them. The CDR3 bases are TGTGCCAGCAGCCAAGACGGGAGAAGGCACCAAGAGACCCAGTACTTC. This translates into CASSQDGRRHQETQYF.

The chain recombines TRBV5-1 with TRBJ1-4, with D possibly being TRBD1 (6 bases). Germline CDR1 is SGHRS and CDR2 is YFSETQ. The CDR3 is made up of 19 amino acids. Trimming shortened V by 0 bases and J by 0 bases, and 18 bases separated the two germline ends. CDR3 region: CASSLAQGTTLATNEKLFF. CDR3 DNA sequence: TGCGCCAGCAGCTTGGCACAGGGAACCACATTAGCAACTAATGAAAAACTGTTTTTT.

This CDR3 is CAWSVPGGATYNEQFF. CDR3 bases: TGTGCCTGGAGTGTTCCCGGGGGGGCAACCTACAATGAGCAGTTCTTC. V gene TRBV30 combines with J gene TRBJ2-1, with 8 bases fitting TRBD2. This CDR3 region has 16 residues. From germline, CDR1 is GTSNPN and CDR2 SVGIG (reference sequence). The V segment lost 0 bases and the J segment 2 bases; nucleotides outside the gene matches: 6.

The J gene is TRBJ1-1, the V gene TRBV30; D unresolved. V was trimmed by 2 bases and J by 5 bases, leaving 6 bases between them. This CDR3 is 11 amino acids long. Germline V gives CDR1 GTSNPN, CDR2 SVGIG (reference sequence). CDR3 in amino acids: CAWSFGTEAFF. As DNA, the CDR3 is TGTGCCTGGAGTTTCGGGACTGAAGCTTTCTTT. The complete variable domain, with remaining parts taken from reference TRBV30 and TRBJ1-1, reads SQTIHQWPATLVQPVGSPLSLECTVEGTSNPNLYWYRQAAGRGLQLLFYSVGIGQISSEVPQNLSASRPQDRQFILSSKKLLLSDSGFYLCAWSFGTEAFFGQGTRLTVV.

In its sample, this clone was seen a few times. The chain has TRBV2 and TRBJ2-2; maybe TRBD2 (5 bases). V was cut by 2 bases and J by 13 bases, with 11 bases left in between. Germline loops: CDR1 SNHLY, CDR2 FYNNEI. The CDR3 spans 12 residues. The DNA of the CDR3 is TGTGCCAGCAGTGAAAATTCCGGAGGGCTGTTTTTT. This encodes CASSENSGGLFF. Full variable domain (outside the CDR3, taken from reference TRBV2 and TRBJ2-2): EPEVTQTPSHQVTQMGQEVILRCVPISNHLYFYWYRQILGQKVEFLVSFYNNEISEKSEIFDDQFSVERPDGSNFTLKIRSTKLEDSAMYFCASSENSGGLFFGEGSRLTVL.

The chain combines TRBV18 with TRBJ1-5; D is ambiguous. CDR1 and CDR2 (germline): KGHSH, LQKENI. V was cut by 0 bases and J by 6 bases, with 24 bases left in between. This CDR3 is 19 amino acids long. The CDR3 reads CASSPPEQPLLQPAQPQHF. In DNA form, the CDR3 reads TGTGCCAGCTCACCACCGGAACAACCCTTATTACAGCCAGCTCAGCCCCAGCATTTT.

The V call is TRBV4-1, the J call TRBJ1-1; possibly TRBD1 for D (5 bases). CDR1 and CDR2 from the germline V gene are MGHRA and YSYEKL. V dropped 2 bases and J dropped 1 base, with 11 bases sitting between them. This CDR3 contains 15 residues. This CDR3 is CASSQSPQGNTEAFF. As DNA, the CDR3 is TGCGCCAGCAGCCAATCCCCGCAGGGGAACACTGAAGCTTTCTTT.

The V and J genes are TRBV29-1 and TRBJ1-1, with 8 bases fitting TRBD1. CDR1 and CDR2 from the germline V gene are SQVTM and ANQGSEA. V trimming: 4 bases; J trimming: 5 bases; junction bases outside the gene matches: 3. The CDR3 has 12 residues. CDR3 region: CSVAGGRTEAFF. DNA of the CDR3: TGCAGCGTTGCAGGGGGCAGAACTGAAGCTTTCTTT.

The V and J genes are TRBV2 and TRBJ1-1; D is ambiguous. The CDR3 has 12 residues. CDR1 and CDR2 (germline): SNHLY, FYNNEI. Trimming shortened V by 5 bases and J by 3 bases, and 7 bases separated the two germline ends. The CDR3 coding sequence is TGTGCCAGCAGTTGGGGAGACACTGAAGCTTTCTTT. Amino acids: CASSWGDTEAFF.

J is TRBJ1-5 and V is TRBV1. TRBV1 is noted as a pseudogene. The CDR3 sequence is 13 residues long. Written as DNA, the CDR3 is TGCACCAGCAGCCAGGTCTCGGGAGAGCCCCAGCATTTT. This codes for CTSSQVSGEPQHF.

This sequence joins TRBV2 and TRBJ2-6, with TRBD1 as a possible D gene (6 bases). CDR1 is SNHLY and CDR2 is FYNNEI in the germline V gene. The CDR3 contains 14 residues. Trimming shortened V by 8 bases and J by 1 base, and 9 bases separated the two germline ends. CDR3 loop: CASLRGSGANVLTF. Written as DNA, the CDR3 is TGTGCCAGCCTGAGGGGGTCTGGGGCCAACGTCCTGACTTTC.

The rearrangement joins TRBV30 to TRBJ1-3; D not certain. There are 13 residues in the CDR3. From germline, CDR1 is GTSNPN and CDR2 SVGIG (reference sequence). V was cut by 4 bases and J by 0 bases, with 7 bases left in between. In DNA form, the CDR3 reads TGTGCCTGGAATCCGAGCTCTGGAAACACCATATATTTT. Protein sequence: CAWNPSSGNTIYF.

The chain has TRBV4-1 and TRBJ2-3; TRBD1 matches at 11 bases. J lost 7 bases, V lost 1 base, and 10 bases had no gene match. The CDR3 length is 17 residues. CDR1 is MGHRA and CDR2 is YSYEKL in the germline V gene. The CDR3 DNA is TGCGCCAGCAGCCAAGGCCCAACCGGGACAGGGGGAAATACGCAGTATTTT. Amino acid sequence: CASSQGPTGTGGNTQYF.

This clone was detected once. This rearrangement joins TRBV9 to TRBJ1-1; D remains unclear. Germline values: CDR1 SGDLS, CDR2 YYNGEE. V lost 0 bases to trimming and J lost 4 bases, with 7 bases between them. The CDR3 spans 13 residues. The CDR3 DNA sequence: TGTGCCAGCAGCGTAGGGGGAGCCACTGAAGCTTTCTTT. It codes for CASSVGGATEAFF.

The V and J genes are TRBV5-6 and TRBJ1-3; no clear D. Germline V gene lookup returns CDR1 SGHDT and CDR2 YYEEEE. The V end was cut by 0 bases, the J end by 7 bases, with 11 bases between. This CDR3 comprises 14 residues. In nucleotides, the CDR3 is TGTGCCAGCAGCTTGGCCATTACAGACAACACCATATATTTT. Protein product: CASSLAITDNTIYF.

The chain carries TRBV29-1 and TRBJ1-4; D is possibly TRBD1 (6 bases). The CDR3 is 16 residues long. The V gene's germline CDR1 is SQVTM and CDR2 ANQGSEA. The V end lost 1 base, the J end lost 0 bases, and 12 bases lay between the germline ends. CDR3 coding DNA: TGCAGCGTTGAAGCCCCAGACAGGCCAACTAATGAAAAACTGTTTTTT. Protein: CSVEAPDRPTNEKLFF.

The rearrangement joins TRBV7-9 to TRBJ2-2, with 9 bases fitting TRBD1. The CDR3 extends over 18 amino acids. Trimming cost V 8 bases and J 0 bases; bases outside gene matches: 13. Looked up from germline, CDR1 is SEHNR and CDR2 is FQNEAQ (reference sequence). Here the CDR3 DNA reads TGTGCCAGCGGCCATTGGACAGGGGCTATCGCGAACACCGGGGAGCTGTTTTTT. Its translation is CASGHWTGAIANTGELFF.